The 27 T cell receptor beta chains below were found in one sample sequenced in a study of a mutant IDH1 vaccine in newly diagnosed glioma. This table comes from immunoSEQ multiplex PCR, and its TCRdb copy is limited to in-frame clones, with some not included. This sample has tens of thousands of clones; about four fifths occur once, and the top ten carry roughly a fifth. As to time point: baseline, week 1 (first vaccination visit). Specified treatment: pre-vaccination baseline after standard-of-care therapy. The sample was PBMCs, taken from a glioma patient treated with radiotherapy, temozolomide or both. Receptors were obtained from a man aged 25-45 years with glioma.

This sequence joins TRBV25-1 and TRBJ1-6; D might be TRBD1 (6 bases). Trimming pared 6 bases from V and 10 bases from J, leaving 13 bases between. This CDR3 has 13 residues. Germline V gene sequence: CDR1 MGHDK, CDR2 SYGVNS. CDR3 sequence reads: CASRETGRSPLHF. DNA for the CDR3: TGTGCCAGCAGGGAAACAGGGAGATCACCCCTCCACTTT.

The chain has TRBV5-6 and TRBJ1-6; D remains unclear. Deletions cut 1 base from V and 10 bases from J, with 12 bases between. The CDR3 has 14 residues. The germline V gene has CDR1 SGHDT and CDR2 YYEEEE. The CDR3 DNA sequence: TGTGCCAGCAGCTTGTACAGCGCTGAATCACCCCTCCACTTT. Protein product: CASSLYSAESPLHF.

The V call is TRBV19, the J call TRBJ2-2; D possibly corresponds to TRBD1 (5 bases). V lost 5 bases and J lost 3, with 10 bases in between. The CDR3 loop spans 14 amino acids. CDR1 LNHDA and CDR2 SQIVND come from the germline V gene (reference sequence). The CDR3 is CASSLGVDTGELFF. In DNA form, the CDR3 reads TGTGCCAGTAGTTTAGGGGTCGACACCGGGGAGCTGTTTTTT.

This chain joins TRBV5-1 and TRBJ2-7, with a weak D call TRBD1 (6 bases). The CDR3 loop spans 15 amino acids. From germline, CDR1 is SGHRS and CDR2 YFSETQ. V dropped 4 bases and J dropped 0 bases, with 14 bases sitting between them. The CDR3 DNA is TGCGCCAGCAGCCAAGACAGGTCAAGCTCCTACGAGCAGTACTTC. Its translation is CASSQDRSSSYEQYF.

The chain uses TRBV7-2 and TRBJ1-1; D is ambiguous. The V gene lost 1 base and the J gene lost 4 bases, with 16 bases spanning the gap. Germline V gives CDR1 SGHTA, CDR2 FQGNSA. The CDR3 consists of 16 residues. In DNA form, the CDR3 reads TGTGCCAGCAGCTTAGTGGGTAGGGAACGGAGCACTGAAGCTTTCTTT. This sequence encodes CASSLVGRERSTEAFF.

The chain uses TRBV15 and TRBJ1-4, with D possibly being TRBD1 (6 bases). The germline gives CDR1 LNHNV, CDR2 YYDKDF (reference sequence). CDR3 length equals 15 residues. The germline V and J ends were trimmed by 7 bases and 7 bases, with 19 bases remaining between them. DNA of the CDR3: TGTGCCACCACCAACTACAGGGAAAGATTTGAAAAACTGTTTTTT. Translated, it gives CATTNYRERFEKLFF.

The CDR3 coding sequence is TGTGCCAGCAGTTCGAATGGTAGGGGCAATCAGCCCCAGCATTTT. The encoded protein is CASSSNGRGNQPQHF. The chain combines TRBV28 with TRBJ1-5; no clear D. The CDR3 has 15 residues. Germline assignment: CDR1 MDHEN and CDR2 SYDVKM. V was shortened by 4 bases and J by 2 bases, with 12 bases between the two germline ends.

V is TRBV10-2 and J is TRBJ2-2; 9 nucleotides align to TRBD1. CDR3 length: 15 amino acids. Germline values: CDR1 WSHSY, CDR2 SAAADI. Unmatched junction bases numbered 7, after V lost 6 bases and J lost 5 bases. The CDR3 DNA reads TGCGCCAGCAGGGAGCCGGGACAGGGTACCGGGGAGCTGTTTTTT. It codes for CASREPGQGTGELFF.

The chain is built from TRBV6-5 and TRBJ1-6; D not certain. The CDR3 sequence is 14 residues long. The V and J ends lost 7 bases and 9 bases respectively, with 16 bases between them. Germline loops: CDR1 MNHEY, CDR2 SVGAGI. The CDR3 region has the DNA TGTGCCAGCATATCTCTCTCTCGTCCTTCACCCCTCCACTTT. This gives the protein CASISLSRPSPLHF.

The gene calls are TRBV9 and TRBJ2-1; the D is unclear. Germline V gene data show CDR1 as SGDLS and CDR2 as YYNGEE. V lost 0 bases and J lost 8, with 6 bases in between. The CDR3 consists of 12 residues. The CDR3 is CASSVASDEQFF. For the CDR3, the DNA is TGTGCCAGCAGCGTAGCGAGCGATGAGCAGTTCTTC.

This clone was seen a handful of times. J is TRBJ1-5 and V is TRBV4-1; unclear D gene. CDR3 length equals 17 residues. Germline V gene lookup returns CDR1 MGHRA and CDR2 YSYEKL. V shed 0 bases and J shed 7 bases, with 19 bases lying between them. In DNA form, the CDR3 reads TGCGCCAGCAGCCAAGAAGTGGAAAACGGAGCCGGGCAGCCCCAGCATTTT. Its protein product is CASSQEVENGAGQPQHF.

The chain has TRBV7-8 and TRBJ1-4, with 8 nucleotides matching TRBD1. Germline V gives CDR1 SGHVS, CDR2 FQNEAQ. J gave up 7 bases and V 5 bases, and 6 bases lay outside the gene matches. CDR3 length equals 14 residues. The CDR3 DNA reads TGTGCCAGCAGCCGGGGACAGGAGTTTGAAAAACTGTTTTTT. Translation gives CASSRGQEFEKLFF.

The chain combines TRBV19 with TRBJ2-7; D is ambiguous. V was trimmed by 3 bases and J by 5 bases, leaving 14 bases between them. This CDR3 is built from 14 residues. In germline, CDR1 is LNHDA, CDR2 SQIVND (reference sequence). DNA of the CDR3: TGTGCCAGTAGTATCGGCGGTTTAAGGAACGAGCAGTACTTC. This sequence encodes CASSIGGLRNEQYF.

This chain joins TRBV9 and TRBJ1-2; the D gene is possibly TRBD1 (5 bases). Germline-derived CDR1 and CDR2 are SGDLS and YYNGEE. V was shortened by 4 bases and J by 4 bases, with 14 bases between the two germline ends. The CDR3 contains 14 residues. In DNA form, the CDR3 reads TGTGCCAGCAGCTTGCCGGGGGTGGCCTATGGCTACACCTTC. This sequence encodes CASSLPGVAYGYTF.

V and J are TRBV7-9 and TRBJ1-1; no clear D gene. Trimming removed 6 bases at V and 5 bases at J, with 10 bases between. CDR1 is SEHNR and CDR2 is FQNEAQ in the germline V gene (reference sequence). The CDR3 consists of 12 residues. The CDR3 coding sequence is TGTGCCAGCAGTCGAGGGAGTACTGAAGCTTTCTTT. Translated, it gives CASSRGSTEAFF.

The rearrangement links TRBV2 to TRBJ1-5; D not resolved. The length of the CDR3 is 15 residues. The germline V gene encodes CDR1 SNHLY and CDR2 FYNNEI. Trimming left V 1 base short and J 3 bases short, with 10 bases between. DNA of the CDR3: TGTGCCAGCAGTGAAGAGGGAGACACCAATCAGCCCCAGCATTTT. Translating gives CASSEEGDTNQPQHF.

The chain recombines TRBV6-5 with TRBJ2-7; TRBD1 aligns across 9 bases. The germline V gene has CDR1 MNHEY and CDR2 SVGAGI. V was clipped by 5 bases and J by 7 bases; unmatched bases: 12. This CDR3 contains 15 residues. CDR3 sequence (DNA): TGTGCCAGCAGTCCGGTAGAATCGGACAGGGGAGAGCAGTACTTC. Translated, it gives CASSPVESDRGEQYF.

J is TRBJ2-3 and V is TRBV7-6, with TRBD2 identical over 8 bases. CDR3 size: 17 residues. CDR1 is SGHVS, CDR2 FNYEAQ, per germline. With 4 bases clipped from V and 4 bases from J, the junction kept 13 bases outside the gene matches. This CDR3 is CASSYSDGRAGADTQYF. The CDR3 DNA reads as TGTGCCAGCAGCTACAGCGACGGGAGGGCCGGGGCAGATACGCAGTATTTT.

V gene TRBV5-1 combines with J gene TRBJ2-7, with D tentatively TRBD1 (5 bases). Germline loops: CDR1 SGHRS, CDR2 YFSETQ. V was trimmed by 0 bases and J by 2 bases, leaving 12 bases between them. This CDR3 spans 15 amino acids. CDR3 nucleotides: TGCGCCAGCAGCTTGGGGGCAGGGAATACCTACGAGCAGTACTTC. As protein: CASSLGAGNTYEQYF.

Only one count was recorded for this clone. The chain is built from TRBV20-1 and TRBJ2-1; D remains unclear. V was cut by 4 bases and J by 8 bases, with 9 bases left in between. The CDR3 is made up of 11 amino acids. Per the germline V gene, CDR1 is DFQATT and CDR2 is SNEGSKA (reference sequence). The CDR3 reads CSANVRHEQFF. The CDR3 nucleotides read TGCAGTGCTAACGTTAGACATGAGCAGTTCTTC.

The chain has TRBV29-1 and TRBJ2-1; D not certain. V lost 4 bases and J 10 bases, leaving 8 bases between the germline ends. Germline CDR1 SQVTM, CDR2 ANQGSEA. The CDR3 has 10 amino acids. DNA for the CDR3: TGCAGCGTTGCCCCCGCGGAGCAGTTCTTC. Protein product: CSVAPAEQFF.

This chain's CDR3 is CAWSLGRGWGNQPQHF. In DNA form, the CDR3 reads TGTGCCTGGAGTCTGGGTCGGGGCTGGGGCAATCAGCCCCAGCATTTT. The chain combines TRBV30 with TRBJ1-5; the D gene is possibly TRBD1 (5 bases). The V end was cut by 2 bases, the J end by 2 bases, with 16 bases between. Per the germline V gene, CDR1 is GTSNPN and CDR2 is SVGIG (reference sequence). This CDR3 has 16 amino acids.

The gene calls are TRBV28 and TRBJ1-2, with D possibly being TRBD1 (5 bases). Trimming cost V 2 bases and J 7 bases, with 14 bases left between them. Germline V gives CDR1 MDHEN, CDR2 SYDVKM. The CDR3 is 14 residues long. The CDR3 sequence is CASSLLGTPGGYTF. CDR3 sequence (DNA): TGTGCCAGCAGTTTACTTGGGACGCCGGGTGGCTACACCTTC.

The J gene is TRBJ2-2, the V gene TRBV29-1, with TRBD2 identical over 7 bases. CDR3 length: 14 amino acids. Per the germline V gene, CDR1 is SQVTM and CDR2 is ANQGSEA. V lost 6 bases to trimming and J lost 6 bases; unmatched junction nucleotides: 10. The CDR3 DNA reads TGCAGCGTGTCCGTGGCGGGAGTTTCCGGGGAGCTGTTTTTT. It yields the protein CSVSVAGVSGELFF.

V gene TRBV29-1 combines with J gene TRBJ1-4; D not resolved. The length of the CDR3 is 11 residues. CDR1 SQVTM and CDR2 ANQGSEA come from the germline V gene. V was clipped by 5 bases and J by 7 bases, with 8 bases between them. The CDR3: CSVNSGEKLFF. For the CDR3, the DNA is TGCAGCGTTAACTCAGGTGAAAAACTGTTTTTT.

The chain employs TRBV5-1 and TRBJ2-3; a weak D match, TRBD1 (5 bases). The CDR3 extends over 15 amino acids. V lost 2 bases to trimming and J lost 2 bases, with 12 bases between them. Germline V gives CDR1 SGHRS, CDR2 YFSETQ. This CDR3 reads CASSLLRVSTDTQYF. The CDR3 DNA reads as TGCGCCAGCAGCTTACTCAGGGTGTCCACAGATACGCAGTATTTT.

Only a few counts were recorded for this clone. The rearrangement uses TRBV4-1 and TRBJ1-4; 8 nucleotides line up with TRBD1. The germline gives CDR1 MGHRA, CDR2 YSYEKL. This CDR3 has 15 amino acids. Losses at the gene ends were 3 bases for V and 8 bases for J; bases not matched to a gene: 8. The CDR3 sequence: CASSQDDRGGEKLFF. CDR3 coding DNA: TGCGCCAGCAGCCAGGACGACAGGGGTGGGGAAAAACTGTTTTTT.